Sequencing of this T cell receptor (beta chain) was carried out in a study of CD8 T cell repertoires and HIV-1 epitope variants. About the study: Epitopes were three Gag families plus Nef HW9 and YT9. 1M T cells were kept uncultured as a baseline.

Notes on this clone: What it recognizes is unknown.

The method was immunoSEQ multiplex PCR; TCRdb's version includes in-frame clones alone and lacks a portion of them. There are some 5,400 clones in the sample; more than 55% occur only once, and around 36% lies in the top ten. Germline-derived CDR1 and CDR2 are MNHNS and SASEGT. The V gene end was trimmed by 6 bases and the J gene end by 1 base; junction bases not matched to a gene: 8. CDR3 length: 15 residues. This clonotype originated in a male donor with HIV. The chain combines TRBV6-1 with TRBJ2-5; 7 nucleotides line up with TRBD2. Sequencing was done on a sample of cultured CD8+ T cells derived from PBMCs. This CDR3 is CASSGYTSVQETQYF. The CDR3, as DNA: TGTGCCAGCAGCGGTTATACTAGCGTCCAAGAGACCCAGTACTTC.